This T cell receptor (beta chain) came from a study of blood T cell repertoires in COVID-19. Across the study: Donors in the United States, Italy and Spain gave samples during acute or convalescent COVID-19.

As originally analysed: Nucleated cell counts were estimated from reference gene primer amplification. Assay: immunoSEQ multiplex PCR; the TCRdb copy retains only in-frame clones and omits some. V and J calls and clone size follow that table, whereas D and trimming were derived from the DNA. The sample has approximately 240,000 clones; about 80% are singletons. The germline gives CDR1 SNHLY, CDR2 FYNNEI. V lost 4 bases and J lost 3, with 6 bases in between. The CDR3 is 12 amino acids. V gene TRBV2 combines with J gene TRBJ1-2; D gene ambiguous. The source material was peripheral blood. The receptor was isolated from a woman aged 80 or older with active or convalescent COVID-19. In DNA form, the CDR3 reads TGTGCCAGCAGTGGGGAGTACTATGGCTACACCTTC. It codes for CASSGEYYGYTF.